Shown below are 22 T cell receptor beta chains from a single sample sequenced in a study of identical twins. TCRdb re-called the 5' RACE reads through MiXCR, storing one row per CDR3 protein. The table has just under 650,000 distinct CDR3 sequences, less than 9% seen once; the top ten hold around 1.6%. These records were also assigned to another study, of yellow fever vaccine responses in identical twins.

Material: PBMCs. The receptors stem from a young woman in good health.

The chain couples TRBV12-3 or TRBV12-4 to TRBJ2-3, with 9 positions matching TRBD2. Unmatched junction bases numbered 6, after V lost 3 bases and J lost 5 bases. The CDR3 totals 15 residues. This CDR3 reads CASSFGLAGLDTQYF. CDR3 nucleotide sequence: TGTGCCAGCAGTTTCGGGCTAGCGGGGTTAGATACGCAGTATTTT.

This clonotype was observed many times. The CDR3 DNA is TGTGCCAGCAGTGGAAGGGGCATCCAGCCCCAGCATTTT. Translation gives CASSGRGIQPQHF. V gene TRBV2 combines with J gene TRBJ1-5, with D perhaps matching TRBD1 (5 bases). Germline V lookup: CDR1 SNHLY, CDR2 FYNNEI. This CDR3 region has 13 residues. Trimming pared 4 bases from V and 7 bases from J, leaving 11 bases between.

This clonotype was counted many times. The chain has TRBV11-2 and TRBJ2-3, with 7 bases aligning to TRBD1. V shed 7 bases and J 4 bases; nucleotides not matched to a gene: 14. The CDR3 contains 16 residues. Germline V lookup: CDR1 SGHAT, CDR2 FQNNGV. This chain's CDR3 is CASNEGQRQFPDTQYF. In DNA, the CDR3 is TGTGCCAGCAACGAGGGACAGAGGCAGTTTCCAGATACGCAGTATTTT.

The J gene is TRBJ2-7, the V gene TRBV7-8; D call uncertain. The CDR3 contains 14 residues. Trimming left V 4 bases short and J 2 bases short, with 12 bases between. Germline V gene data show CDR1 as SGHVS and CDR2 as FQNEAQ. CDR3 bases: TGTGCCAGCAGCTCAATGGCCGGACCCTACGAGCAGTACGTC. Amino acid sequence: CASSSMAGPYEQYV.

At least ten counts were recorded for this clonotype. The chain has TRBV4-1 and TRBJ1-5; D gene uncertain. The ends were cut back, 2 bases at V and 8 bases at J, with 10 bases in the middle. Germline V lookup: CDR1 MGHRA, CDR2 YSYEKL. CDR3 length: 13 residues. The chain's CDR3 is CASSQNPLEPQHF. The DNA for the CDR3 is TGCGCCAGCAGCCAAAACCCCTTGGAGCCCCAGCATTTT.

This clonotype came up a few times. J is TRBJ1-4 and V is TRBV5-1; no reliable D call. The germline V gene encodes CDR1 SGHRS and CDR2 YFSETQ. Between the trimmed V and J ends, which lost 5 bases and 8 bases, there was a span of 19 bases. CDR3 size: 15 residues. The CDR3 sequence: CASRHLVRKEEKLFF. CDR3 nucleotide sequence: TGCGCCAGCAGACACCTGGTTAGAAAGGAGGAAAAACTGTTTTTT.

Only a few counts were recorded for this clonotype. The chain links TRBV7-8 to TRBJ2-3; possibly TRBD2 for D (6 bases). The CDR3 has 15 amino acids. Germline CDR1 reads SGHVS; CDR2 reads FQNEAQ. The V end lost 3 bases, the J end lost 6 bases, and 16 bases lay between the germline ends. CDR3 coding DNA: TGTGCCAGCAGCTTGGACAAGACTAGGCCCGATACGCAGTATTTT. Residues: CASSLDKTRPDTQYF.

This clonotype was detected many times. The junction does not match germline at one end; this may be a read error. The chain employs TRBV7-3 and TRBJ2-3; D possibly corresponds to TRBD2 (7 bases). The CDR3 has 15 amino acids. Per germline, CDR1 SGHTA and CDR2 FQGTGA. The CDR3 is CASSLRGGSTDTQYF. CDR3 DNA sequence: TGTGCCAGCAGTTTAAGGGGGGGGAGCACAGATACGCAGTATTTT.

The V gene is TRBV6-2 or TRBV6-3, the J gene TRBJ2-1; D is unclear. Trimming shortened V by 10 bases and J by 6 bases, and 13 bases separated the two germline ends. CDR1 is MNHEY and CDR2 is SVGEGT in the germline V gene. CDR3 length: 12 residues. CDR3 sequence: CATSGTTNEQFF. In DNA form, the CDR3 reads TGTGCCACCTCGGGCACCACCAATGAGCAGTTCTTC.

The chain recombines TRBV15 with TRBJ2-1; D is perhaps TRBD1 or TRBD2 (6 bases each). The CDR3 runs to 16 residues. The germline V gene encodes CDR1 LNHNV and CDR2 YYDKDF (reference sequence). V lost 4 bases and J 3 bases, leaving 16 bases between the germline ends. In nucleotides, the CDR3 is TGTGCCACCAGCATGGGGGGCAGGGGATTCTACAATGAGCAGTTCTTC. Translated: CATSMGGRGFYNEQFF.

This clonotype turned up a few times. This chain connects TRBV19 to TRBJ2-1; no definite D call. The CDR3 runs to 13 residues. V was shortened by 3 bases and J by 10 bases, with 13 bases between the two germline ends. Germline loops: CDR1 LNHDA, CDR2 SQIVND (reference sequence). Here the CDR3 DNA reads TGTGCCAGTAGTATGGGAACGTTTGGGGAGCAGTTCTTC. Protein: CASSMGTFGEQFF.

The chain employs TRBV11-2 and TRBJ2-3, with TRBD2 matching over 16 bases. The CDR3 has 19 amino acids. The V gene end was trimmed by 5 bases and the J gene end by 1 base; junction bases not matched to a gene: 9. The germline V gene encodes CDR1 SGHAT and CDR2 FQNNGV. In nucleotides, the CDR3 is TGTGCCAGCAGCCCACGAGGGACTAGCGGGGGGGCCGGCACAGATACGCAGTATTTT. Its protein product is CASSPRGTSGGAGTDTQYF.

There are many counts of this clonotype. The gene calls are TRBV7-9 and TRBJ2-1; 14 bases line up with TRBD2. Trimming cost V 9 bases and J 11 bases; bases outside gene matches: 12. Germline CDR1 SEHNR, CDR2 FQNEAQ (reference sequence). This CDR3 contains 15 residues. The CDR3 is CAREETSGGVQKQFF. The CDR3 coding sequence is TGTGCCAGAGAAGAGACTAGCGGGGGGGTCCAAAAGCAGTTCTTC.

This chain connects TRBV20-1 to TRBJ2-3; D perhaps matches TRBD1 (6 bases). Germline V gene data show CDR1 as DFQATT and CDR2 as SNEGSKA (reference sequence). V was clipped by 2 bases and J by 2 bases, with 29 bases between them. The CDR3 is 20 residues long. The CDR3 sequence: CSARRPHEGRGQGPTDTQYF. The CDR3 bases are TGCAGTGCTAGACGCCCCCATGAGGGGAGAGGTCAGGGGCCCACAGATACGCAGTATTTT.

The gene calls are TRBV10-3 and TRBJ2-1, with unresolved D. The CDR3 is made up of 15 amino acids. The V end lost 2 bases, the J end lost 6 bases, and 14 bases lay between the germline ends. CDR1 and CDR2 (germline): ENHRY, SYGVKD. DNA for the CDR3: TGTGCCATCAGTGAGCGGGCTACCGAGTCCAATGAGCAGTTCTTC. Amino acids: CAISERATESNEQFF.

This clonotype was detected a few times. V gene TRBV11-2 combines with J gene TRBJ1-2; D not certain. The germline V gene has CDR1 SGHAT and CDR2 FQNNGV. V lost 5 bases, J lost 8 bases, and 9 bases lay in between. CDR3 length: 11 amino acids. The CDR3 sequence: CASSQFGGYTF. CDR3 nucleotides: TGTGCCAGCAGCCAATTCGGGGGCTACACCTTC. Full variable domain (outside the CDR3, taken from reference TRBV11-2 and TRBJ1-2): EAGVAQSPRYKIIEKRQSVAFWCNPISGHATLYWYQQILGQGPKLLIQFQNNGVVDDSQLPKDRFSAERLKGVDSTLKIQPAKLEDSAVYLCASSQFGGYTFGSGTRLTVV.

The J gene is TRBJ2-3, the V gene TRBV6-1, with 8 nucleotides matching TRBD2. The V gene end was trimmed by 6 bases and the J gene end by 1 base; junction bases not matched to a gene: 6. The germline gives CDR1 MNHNS, CDR2 SASEGT. This CDR3 contains 15 residues. The CDR3 nucleotides are TGTGCCAGCAGCTCGGGGGGGGGCGGCACAGATACGCAGTATTTT. Translating it yields CASSSGGGGTDTQYF.

This clonotype has only a few counts. J is TRBJ2-7 and V is TRBV2; the D is unclear. CDR1 and CDR2 (germline): SNHLY, FYNNEI. This CDR3 is 13 amino acids long. V lost 3 bases, J lost 4 bases, and 10 bases lay in between. In DNA, the CDR3 is TGTGCCAGCAGTGAGACCCGAACGTACGAGCAGTACGTC. It codes for CASSETRTYEQYV.

The chain links TRBV27 to TRBJ2-5, with TRBD1 matching over 9 bases. V was clipped by 6 bases and J by 3 bases; unmatched bases: 8. The CDR3 runs to 15 residues. Germline V gene data show CDR1 as MNHEY and CDR2 as SMNVEV (reference sequence). CDR3 DNA sequence: TGTGCCAGCAGGCGGGACAGGGTGAGGGAAGAGACCCAGTACTTC. Amino acids: CASRRDRVREETQYF.

The chain couples TRBV4-1 to TRBJ2-5; D perhaps matches TRBD2 (6 bases). CDR3 length: 15 amino acids. V lost 1 base to trimming and J lost 1 base, with 10 bases between them. CDR1 and CDR2 (germline): MGHRA, YSYEKL. This CDR3 is CASSQVVGGQETQYF. The CDR3 DNA reads TGCGCCAGCAGCCAAGTTGTGGGGGGCCAAGAGACCCAGTACTTC.

This clonotype was seen a handful of times. V is TRBV20-1 and J is TRBJ1-5; maybe TRBD1 (5 bases). This CDR3 region has 15 residues. The V end lost 0 bases, the J end lost 0 bases, and 9 bases lay between the germline ends. The germline V gene encodes CDR1 DFQATT and CDR2 SNEGSKA (reference sequence). The CDR3 protein is CSAREGVNSNQPQHF. In DNA form, the CDR3 reads TGCAGTGCTAGAGAGGGGGTTAATAGCAATCAGCCCCAGCATTTT.

The chain joins TRBV11-2 to TRBJ2-1; D uncertain. CDR1 SGHAT and CDR2 FQNNGV come from the germline V gene. The CDR3 runs 16 residues. The ends were cut back, 2 bases at V and 4 bases at J, with 15 bases in the middle. CDR3 sequence reads: CASSLIVTPPYNEQFF. The CDR3 DNA follows: TGTGCCAGCAGCTTAATCGTAACCCCGCCTTACAATGAGCAGTTCTTC.